This T cell receptor beta chain came from a study of T cell responses to AZD1222 COVID-19 vaccine. Points from the study as a whole: Sampled repertoires all dated from after the peak T cell response. Nearly half of the spike-specific TCRs reportedly recognize variant regions that carry no mutations. Among the donors, most were white British and more were female, and clonal diversity was possibly underestimated. Recipients of AZD1222 seropositive at baseline numbered only 5 to 7.

Sequencing used immunoSEQ multiplex PCR; TCRdb keeps in-frame clones, though not all of them. This table has 150,000 or so clones, 85% to 95% appearing once. As regards this clone: Its antigen is currently unknown.

Germline V gene lookup returns CDR1 LGHNA and CDR2 YSLEER. The CDR3 totals 13 residues. Deletions cut 2 bases from V and 8 bases from J, with 9 bases between. Specimen: peripheral blood, collected on day 0 of MenACWY control vaccination. This clonotype was obtained from an adult in good health. V gene TRBV4-3 combines with J gene TRBJ1-4; D unclear. The DNA for the CDR3 is TGCGCCAGCAGCCAAACCGGGTCGGAAAAACTGTTTTTT. This gives the protein CASSQTGSEKLFF.